The source of this T cell receptor beta chain is a study of blood T cell repertoires in COVID-19. Looking at the study overall: Researchers got acute and convalescent COVID-19 samples from the United States, Italy and Spain.

Original processing methods: Scientists estimated how many nucleated cells there were by amplifying reference gene primers. The repertoire was sequenced with immunoSEQ multiplex PCR; TCRdb's copy has only in-frame clones and lacks some. The V and J calls and clone size come from that table; D and trimming were worked out from the DNA. Found here are about 130,000 clones, about 91% of them singletons; the top ten hold around 10%. V shed 2 bases, J shed 4 bases, and the junction held 5 bases outside the gene matches. The CDR3 totals 15 residues. CDR1 is MNHEY and CDR2 is SVGAGI in the germline V gene. The source material was peripheral blood. The chain employs TRBV6-5 and TRBJ1-1; 9 positions match TRBD1. The TCR originated in a man over 45 with acute or convalescent COVID-19. The CDR3 sequence is CASSYDRGWGTEAFF. The CDR3 DNA reads TGTGCCAGCAGTTACGACAGGGGGTGGGGCACTGAAGCTTTCTTT.